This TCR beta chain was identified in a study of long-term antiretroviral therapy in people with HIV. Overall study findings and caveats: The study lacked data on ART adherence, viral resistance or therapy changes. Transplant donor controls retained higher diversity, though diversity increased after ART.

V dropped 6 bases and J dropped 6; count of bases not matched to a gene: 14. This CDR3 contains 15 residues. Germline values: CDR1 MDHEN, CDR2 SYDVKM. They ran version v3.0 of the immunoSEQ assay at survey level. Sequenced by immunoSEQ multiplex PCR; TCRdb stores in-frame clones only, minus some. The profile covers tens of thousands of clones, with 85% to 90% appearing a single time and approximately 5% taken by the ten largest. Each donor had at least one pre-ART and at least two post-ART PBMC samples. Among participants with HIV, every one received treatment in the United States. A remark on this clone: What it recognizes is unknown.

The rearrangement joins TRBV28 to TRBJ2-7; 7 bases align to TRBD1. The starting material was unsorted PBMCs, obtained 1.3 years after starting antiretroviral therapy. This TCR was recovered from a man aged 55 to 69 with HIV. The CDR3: CASRPRQGETSEQYF. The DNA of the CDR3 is TGTGCCAGCAGACCGAGACAGGGCGAAACTAGCGAGCAGTACTTC.